This T cell receptor (beta chain) originates from a study of OX40 agonist ivuxolimab in advanced cancers. Study context: Those enrolled were about 80% male, with a mean age of around 60 years and ages from roughly 20 to 90. Three patients, one with hepatocellular carcinoma and two with cutaneous melanoma, responded partially. Whole-study results and caveats: At 0.1 to 3.0 mg/kg and by week 6, clonal expansion occurred in CD4+ and CD8+ blood T cells.

Germline V CDR1 and CDR2: LGHNA, YSLEER. Trimming took 0 bases from V and 8 from J, leaving 13 bases between them. The CDR3 length is 15 residues. Of note for this clone: No antigen is known for it.

Assay: immunoSEQ multiplex PCR; the TCRdb copy retains only in-frame clones and omits some. This repertoire shows 50,000 or so clones, over 80% found once; its top ten account for around 12%. The TCR was taken from an adult with an advanced solid tumor such as melanoma, head and neck, liver or kidney cancer. V usage is TRBV4-3 and J usage is TRBJ1-4; D gene unclear. This specimen was CD4+ or CD8+ T cells sorted from blood, taken in a trial of the OX40 agonist ivuxolimab. This chain's CDR3 is CASSQDGGRGEKLFF. The CDR3 bases are TGCGCCAGCAGCCAAGACGGCGGGCGTGGGGAAAAACTGTTTTTT.